The source of this T cell receptor beta chain is a study of PD-L1 blockade in urothelial cancer (dated by TCRdb to about 2017). With regard to the full study: All patients started therapy around 2014 and received atezolizumab 1,200 mg intravenously every 3 weeks. A median of roughly 140,000 T cells and 65,000 to 90,000 unique TCRs was obtained from blood samples, and a median clonality of 0.080 was observed. An ECOG performance status of 0 or 1 was recorded for the patients, and 0 to 3 prior chemotherapy regimens had been received by the patients. Under 10 patients achieved durable clinical benefit and 20 did not. In the same patients who had TCR sequencing, pretreatment tumors also underwent whole exome sequencing and RNA sequencing. About 85% of the roughly 30 patients were males with bladder-origin urothelial cancer, and about 65% of the 29 reported a prior smoking history. Somatic, immune and clinical correlates of response to PD-L1 blockade with atezolizumab in urothelial cancer were the focus of an exploratory multi-omic analysis. Pretreatment tumor samples, along with matched peripheral blood serially collected before and after atezolizumab treatment, were subjected to TCR sequencing. Pretreatment blood TCR-seq was available for about 28 patients, at least one posttreatment blood collection was obtained for 24 patients, and tumor TCR-seq was available for 24 patients. Blood samples were analyzed at 3 weeks after treatment start (second dose) and at 6 weeks after treatment start. Progression-free survival longer than 6 months counted as durable clinical benefit, and TCR features were additionally tested against both progression-free and overall survival.

Synthetic TCR analog templates were spiked into each PCR to estimate absolute template abundance from read counts. Using the immunoSEQ assay, TCRbeta CDR3 regions were amplified from genomic DNA with bias-controlled V and J gene primers. Sequencing of rearranged TCRbeta segments was done at approximately 20X coverage. The original methods were these. Clustering was used to correct sequencing errors, and CDR3s were annotated against IMGT so that V, D and J genes could be assigned. Downstream analyses used only productive TCRbeta rearrangements and left out out-of-frame or stop-codon sequences. Clonality was computed as one minus Shannon entropy normalized by the log of the number of unique productive sequences. Fisher's exact test with Benjamini-Hochberg correction, at a threshold of adjusted p below 0.01, was used to find clones that differed between time points or between blood and tumor. TCRdb retrieved this table from immuneACCESS and kept in-frame rearrangements only. Not all clones are present; in checked studies, unresolved V genes account for under half, and no reason is known for the remainder. V and J calls and clone size come straight from that table; D and trimming were deduced from the DNA. The sample table contains approximately 50,000 clones; only one count was recorded for 85% to 90% of them. The top ten clones comprise 20% to 25% of the sample.

What the research found in general, with its limitations: Because the sample size was small (n ≈ 28) and many of the analyses were exploratory, the results are meant to be hypothesis-generating. Among patients with durable benefit, tumor-associated TCR clones showed greater expansion in peripheral blood 3 weeks after treatment started (n ≈ 20, p = 0.022). A pretreatment peripheral blood TCR clonality below the median was linked to improved progression-free and overall survival.

This clone is assessed as medium-sized (0.01 to 0.1%). It lacks a known antigen. No base qualities exist here, and no much larger clone lies one base off it. From the germline V gene (reference sequence), CDR1 is GTSNPN and CDR2 is SVGIG. Germline trimming amounts to 6 bases on V and 6 bases on J, with 6 as the count of junction bases outside the gene matches. Its CDR3 holds 14 amino acids, cysteine through phenylalanine. Only CDR3 DNA is held: 42 bases, read in frame from base 1. Interpreted using the paper, the time point label stands for: pretreatment peripheral blood. A total of about 31 patients with locally advanced or metastatic urothelial carcinoma, treated at Memorial Sloan Kettering on a trial protocol, made up the cohort. Peripheral blood mononuclear cells were collected pretreatment and during treatment, with between 1 and 8 total time points obtained per patient. The Qiagen DNeasy Blood extraction kit was used to purify genomic DNA from total PBMCs and from tumor samples. PBMCs were collected pretreatment and during treatment, and were isolated and stored as previously described.

The TCR was taken from a man in his sixties with urothelial cancer. Specimen: PBMCs, collected around atezolizumab (anti-PD-L1) treatment. The rearranged segments are TRBV30 and TRBJ1-5, and TRBD1 matches 12 of the central bases. Here is the DNA: TGTGCCTGTACCGGGACAGGGGGCGTTCAGCCCCAGCATTTT. The encoded protein is CACTGTGGVQPQHF.